This T cell receptor beta chain was profiled in a study of blood T cell repertoires in COVID-19. The CDR3 covers 14 residues. Trimming pared 9 bases from V and 0 bases from J, leaving 13 bases between. Germline CDR1 and CDR2: MDHEN and SYDVKM. Produced via immunoSEQ multiplex PCR; TCRdb's table is partial and in-frame only. The sample has about 280,000 clones, nearly 90% seen once. The rearrangement uses TRBV28 and TRBJ2-3, with D possibly TRBD1 on 6 matching bases. The sequencing input was PBMCs or T cells enriched from blood (not recorded which). The TCR originated in a woman aged 60-75 years who had recovered from COVID-19. CDR3 protein: CASERQESTDTQYF. CDR3 in DNA: TGTGCCAGTGAACGACAGGAAAGCACAGATACGCAGTATTTT.